This TCR beta chain was observed in a study of low-dose radiotherapy and immunotherapy resistance in tumors. For the study at large: Every 2 weeks, cohort 1 got 0.5 Gy, reaching 6.5 Gy to the planning target volume. Cohort 2 received 1 Gy per fraction every two weeks, totaling 13 Gy over 26 weeks.

This clonotype was counted many times. CDR3 size: 15 residues. Per germline, CDR1 SGHVS and CDR2 FQNEAQ. The ends lost 6 bases at V and 7 bases at J; junction bases unmatched: 12. Time point in this sample: after trial treatment. The treatment: LDRT plus nivolumab, ipilimumab, low-dose cyclophosphamide and aspirin (RACIN trial). Primers targeting TRAV and TRBV primed first-strand cDNA, covering alpha and beta chains. A roughly 19-cycle PCR with a constant-region primer and V-primer adapter amplified TCRs. One entry per CDR3 protein, called by TCRdb with MiXCR from the reads. Altogether 35,000 to 50,000 distinct CDR3 sequences are present, around 25% being singletons, with the ten largest covering roughly a tenth.

The source was PBMCs, collected after low-dose radiotherapy plus immunotherapy. The chain combines TRBV7-8 with TRBJ2-7; 10 positions agree with TRBD2. The clonotype comes from a male donor with prostate cancer. The CDR3 nucleotides are TGTGCCAGCAGTCGCCTGACTAGCGGGCAGGGGGAGCAGTACTTC. It codes for CASSRLTSGQGEQYF.